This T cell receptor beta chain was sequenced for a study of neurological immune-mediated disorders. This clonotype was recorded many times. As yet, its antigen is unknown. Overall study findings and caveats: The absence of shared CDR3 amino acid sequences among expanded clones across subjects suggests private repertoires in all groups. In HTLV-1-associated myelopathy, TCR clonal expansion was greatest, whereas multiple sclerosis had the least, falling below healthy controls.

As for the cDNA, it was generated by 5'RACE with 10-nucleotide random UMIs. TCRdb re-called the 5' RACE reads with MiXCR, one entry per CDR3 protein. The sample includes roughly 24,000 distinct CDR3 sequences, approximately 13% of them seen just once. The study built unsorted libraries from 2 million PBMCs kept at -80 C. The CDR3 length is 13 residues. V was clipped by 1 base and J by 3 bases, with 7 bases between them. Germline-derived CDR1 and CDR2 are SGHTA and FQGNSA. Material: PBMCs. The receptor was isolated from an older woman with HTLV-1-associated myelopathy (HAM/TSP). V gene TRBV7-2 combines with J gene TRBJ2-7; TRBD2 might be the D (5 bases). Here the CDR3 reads CASSLGLHYEQYF. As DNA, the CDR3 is TGTGCCAGCAGCTTAGGACTACACTACGAGCAGTACTTC.